The rows below give T cell receptor beta chains drawn from one sample of a study of blood T cell repertoires in COVID-19. Sequencing used immunoSEQ multiplex PCR; TCRdb keeps in-frame clones, though not all of them. The sample lists about half a million clones; over 75% were seen once. Sequencing was performed on peripheral blood. These TCRs come from a human donor in a cohort sampled during active COVID-19. Both conserved end residues are part of each CDR3. The D gene is left open where the match is weak. The size field is filled for only some rows; it gives once, few, many or a size class.

j_call	v_call	clone_size	d_call	cdr3_nt	cdr3_aa
TRBJ1-2	TRBV9	.	.	TGTGCCAGCAGCCCCACTAGCGGGACATACTATGGCTACACCTTC	CASSPTSGTYYGYTF
TRBJ2-1	TRBV28	.	.	TGTGCCAGCAGTTCCAGGATAAATTACAATGAGCAGTTCTTC	CASSSRINYNEQFF
TRBJ2-5	TRBV19	.	TRBD2	TGTGCCAGTAGTGGACTAGCGGGCAGAGGTTTGGAGACCCAGTACTTC	CASSGLAGRGLETQYF
TRBJ2-4	TRBV19	.	.	TGTGCCAGTAGTATAACGGAGAAAAACATTCAGTACTTC	CASSITEKNIQYF
TRBJ2-1	TRBV9	.	TRBD1	TGTGCCAGCAGCGTTCAGGGGGATGAGCAGTTCTTC	CASSVQGDEQFF
TRBJ1-5	TRBV28	.	.	TGTGCCAGCAGCATTCCTCGGGGGGGGAGCAATCAGCCCCAGCATTTT	CASSIPRGGSNQPQHF
TRBJ1-1	TRBV28	.	.	TGTGCCAGCAGTTTGCCAGGGGCTGTAGCTTTCTTT	CASSLPGAVAFF
TRBJ1-1	TRBV7-2	.	.	TGTGCCAGCAGTTCGTTAACCGGGACTGAAGCTTTCTTT	CASSSLTGTEAFF
TRBJ2-1	TRBV7-2	.	TRBD1	TGTGCCAGCAGCTCGGGACAGGGGGCCCATGAGCAGTTCTTC	CASSSGQGAHEQFF
TRBJ2-1	TRBV7-8	.	.	TGTGCCAGCAGCCGAGACAGCTCCTACAATGAGCAGTTCTTC	CASSRDSSYNEQFF
TRBJ2-2	TRBV19	few	TRBD2	TGTGCCAGTAGTATCCGTCTAGCGGGATCCACCGGGGAGCTGTTTTTT	CASSIRLAGSTGELFF
TRBJ2-5	TRBV2	.	TRBD2	TGTGCCAGCAGTGAAGCGCCGGGGGGTGGGACCCAGTACTTC	CASSEAPGGGTQYF
TRBJ2-1	TRBV6-1	few	TRBD2	TGTGCCAGCAGTGACCTAGCGGGAGCGGGGAATGAGCAGTTCTTC	CASSDLAGAGNEQFF
TRBJ2-7	TRBV3-1/TRBV3-2	.	.	TGTGCCAGCAGCCCCCTCTACGAGCAGTACTTC	CASSPLYEQYF
TRBJ2-3	TRBV7-2	.	TRBD2	TGTGCCAGCAGCGTGGGACTAGCGGTCGGGACAGATACGCAGTATTTT	CASSVGLAVGTDTQYF
TRBJ2-1	TRBV9	.	TRBD1	TGTGCCAGCAGTCTCCCGGCAGGGGGTAATGAGCAGTTCTTC	CASSLPAGGNEQFF
TRBJ1-1	TRBV7-8	.	TRBD1	TGTGCCAGCAGCTCCCACGCAGGGGGCAACACTGAAGCTTTCTTT	CASSSHAGGNTEAFF
TRBJ1-2	TRBV3-1/TRBV3-2	.	TRBD1	TGTGCCAGCAGCCAAGATCTCGCAGGGGGGTTCATGGGCTACACCTTC	CASSQDLAGGFMGYTF
TRBJ1-1	TRBV5-4	.	.	TGTGCCAGCAGCCGACCAAACAGGGAAGCTTTCTTT	CASSRPNREAFF
TRBJ1-1	TRBV15	once	.	TGTGCCACCAGCAGAGCCCTCAGAGGGTACACTGAAGCTTTCTTT	CATSRALRGYTEAFF
TRBJ1-2	TRBV9	.	TRBD1	TGTGCCAGCAACCCGGGACAGGGAGTTTATGGCTACACCTTC	CASNPGQGVYGYTF
TRBJ2-1	TRBV5-6	.	TRBD2	TGTGCCAGCAGCTTGGAAGGTACTAGCGAATACAATGAGCAGTTCTTC	CASSLEGTSEYNEQFF
TRBJ1-4	TRBV19	.	TRBD1	TGTGCGAGTACGGGGACAGGGGGTGAAAAACTGTTTTTT	CASTGTGGEKLFF
TRBJ1-5	TRBV19	.	TRBD1	TGTGCCAGTAGTATCCTTCTCGGACAGGGGGCGTCTCATAGCAATCAGCCCCAGCATTTT	CASSILLGQGASHSNQPQHF
TRBJ2-7	TRBV10-3	.	TRBD2	TGTGCCACTAGACTAGCGGCGAGCTCCTACGAGCAGTACTTC	CATRLAASSYEQYF
TRBJ1-2	TRBV28	.	.	TGTGCCAGCAGTATCGGAGTAGTCCCTACAGGCAGCTATGGCTACACCTTC	CASSIGVVPTGSYGYTF
TRBJ2-1	TRBV14	.	TRBD2	TGTGCCAGCAGCCAAGATCGAGGCGGGAGGTTGATCAGTGAGCAGTTCTTC	CASSQDRGGRLISEQFF
TRBJ2-3	TRBV10-3	.	TRBD2	TGTGCCATCAGTGAAGGGTCCGGGAGGGCCGTTAGGTTGGCAGATACGCAGTATTTT	CAISEGSGRAVRLADTQYF
TRBJ2-1	TRBV24-1	.	.	TGTGCCACCGAAACCTGGGGGGACTCGAAGGTTGAGCAGTTCTTC	CATETWGDSKVEQFF
TRBJ2-3	TRBV7-2	.	.	TGTGCCAGCAGCTTAGGGGCCCACACAGATACGCAGTATTTT	CASSLGAHTDTQYF
TRBJ1-1	TRBV19	.	.	TGTGCCAGTAGTATAGCCGTTTCTCAGGGAGCTTTCTTT	CASSIAVSQGAFF
TRBJ2-3	TRBV7-9	.	TRBD2	TGTGCCAGCAGCTTATCCTCTAGCGGGAGTACAGATACGCAGTATTTT	CASSLSSSGSTDTQYF
TRBJ2-1	TRBV3-1/TRBV3-2	.	.	TGTGCCAGCAGCCGACAACAATTGGAGCAGTTCTTC	CASSRQQLEQFF
TRBJ2-5	TRBV28	.	TRBD2	TGTGCCAGCAGGACTAGCGGACAAGAGACCCAGTACTTC	CASRTSGQETQYF
TRBJ2-7	TRBV5-4	.	.	TGTGCCAGCAGCCCGGATGATGGGATCCGGGGGAACGAGCAGTACTTC	CASSPDDGIRGNEQYF
TRBJ2-3	TRBV5-8	once	.	TGTGCCAGCACCACACTAAGGGAGTATTATGGAACAGATACGCAGTATTTT	CASTTLREYYGTDTQYF
TRBJ2-6	TRBV18	.	TRBD1	TGTGCCAGCATCGACAGGGCTGGGGCCAACGTCCTGACTTTC	CASIDRAGANVLTF
TRBJ2-1	TRBV30	.	TRBD2	TGTGCCTGGGGTCGACTAGCGGGACCTTACAATGAGCAGTTCTTC	CAWGRLAGPYNEQFF
TRBJ1-1	TRBV6-6	.	.	TGTGCCAGCAGCCATAATTCAGGGGCCACTGAAGCTTTCTTT	CASSHNSGATEAFF
TRBJ1-6	TRBV2	few	TRBD1	TGTGCCAGCAGAGACACGACAGGGGGAGAGTCACCCCTCCACTTT	CASRDTTGGESPLHF
TRBJ2-7	TRBV19	once	TRBD1	TGTGCCAGTAGCGTCGACAGGGGGCTTTTCTACGAGCAGTACTTC	CASSVDRGLFYEQYF
TRBJ2-1	TRBV20-1	once	.	TGCAGTGCTAGAGATCCGAATGAGCAGTTCTTC	CSARDPNEQFF